These 20 T cell receptor beta chains originate from one sample sequenced in a study of blood T cell repertoires in COVID-19. Using immunoSEQ multiplex PCR, the repertoire was profiled, and TCRdb retains in-frame clones only, with some absent. Among about 270,000 clones listed, about 89% were seen once. The material sequenced was peripheral blood. The receptor set was obtained from a middle-aged man with active or convalescent COVID-19.

The chain has TRBV3-1 (or the pseudogene TRBV3-2) and TRBJ1-4; D is unresolved. CDR1 is LGHDT and CDR2 is YNNKEL in the germline V gene (reference sequence). Trimming took 0 bases from V and 8 from J, leaving 13 bases between them. The CDR3 length is 15 residues. The CDR3 sequence is CASSQDWTVEEKLFF. CDR3 nucleotide sequence: TGTGCCAGCAGCCAAGATTGGACTGTCGAAGAAAAACTGTTTTTT.

On this clone itself: Other DNA sequences in the same sample also yield this CDR3. J is TRBJ2-5 and V is TRBV3-1 (or the pseudogene TRBV3-2); D may be TRBD2 (6 bases). This CDR3 has 15 residues. Between the trimmed V and J ends, which lost 1 base and 0 bases, there was a span of 9 bases. Germline V gene sequence: CDR1 LGHDT, CDR2 YNNKEL (reference sequence). The CDR3 DNA is TGTGCCAGCAGCCAAGCGGGACTGCACCAAGAGACCCAGTACTTC. The encoded protein is CASSQAGLHQETQYF.

This rearrangement joins TRBV18 to TRBJ1-1; D ambiguous. The CDR3 is 12 residues long. Germline-derived CDR1 and CDR2 are KGHSH and LQKENI. Trimming pared 1 base from V and 11 bases from J, leaving 11 bases between. The CDR3 DNA sequence: TGTGCCAGCTCACCACGGTCAGCGGGGGCTTTCTTT. Translating gives CASSPRSAGAFF.

The CDR3 DNA reads as TGCGCCAGCAGCCAAGTGAGGGATGACGAGCAGTACTTC. Amino acids: CASSQVRDDEQYF. The rearrangement links TRBV4-1 to TRBJ2-7; D possibly corresponds to TRBD2 (5 bases). Trimming shortened V by 1 base and J by 5 bases, and 9 bases separated the two germline ends. Germline V gene sequence: CDR1 MGHRA, CDR2 YSYEKL. The CDR3 runs to 13 residues.

The chain recombines TRBV4-1 with TRBJ1-1; 7 bases are shared with TRBD1. J lost 4 bases, V lost 7 bases, and 3 bases had no gene match. Germline CDR1 and CDR2: MGHRA and YSYEKL. CDR3 length: 12 amino acids. The CDR3 protein is CASTSGGTEAFF. CDR3 DNA sequence: TGCGCCAGCACGTCAGGGGGCACTGAAGCTTTCTTT.

Comment on this clone: The identical CDR3 is also encoded by other nucleotide sequences in the sample. The V and J genes are TRBV7-3 and TRBJ1-1, with 8 bases lining up with TRBD1. The germline V gene encodes CDR1 SGHTA and CDR2 FQGTGA. The J segment lost 5 bases and the V segment lost 4 bases, leaving 3 bases of the junction unmatched. This CDR3 contains 13 residues. CDR3 bases: TGTGCCAGCAGCTCACAGGGGGGGACTGAAGCTTTCTTT. Translating gives CASSSQGGTEAFF.

The chain uses TRBV6-5 and TRBJ2-3, with TRBD2 identical over 7 bases. This CDR3 spans 14 amino acids. V was pared by 6 bases and J by 6 bases, with 9 bases of the junction left unmatched. The germline V gene encodes CDR1 MNHEY and CDR2 SVGAGI. In DNA, the CDR3 is TGTGCCAGCAGGGCAGACCTCGGGAGGGATACGCAGTATTTT. Translation gives CASRADLGRDTQYF.

The rearrangement uses TRBV6-5 and TRBJ1-1, with 9 nucleotides matching TRBD1. The CDR3 has 14 amino acids. V was pared by 6 bases and J by 5 bases, with 7 bases of the junction left unmatched. Germline values: CDR1 MNHEY, CDR2 SVGAGI. The CDR3: CASRATGGATEAFF. The CDR3 bases are TGTGCCAGCAGGGCCACAGGGGGCGCGACTGAAGCTTTCTTT.

The J gene is TRBJ1-1, the V gene TRBV19, with 10 bases aligning to TRBD1. This CDR3 comprises 14 residues. The V gene end was trimmed by 7 bases and the J gene end by 10 bases; junction bases not matched to a gene: 12. The germline gives CDR1 LNHDA, CDR2 SQIVND (reference sequence). The CDR3 DNA sequence: TGTGCCAGTACCGACCTGACAGGGGGCTTTTCAGCTTTCTTT. Translation: CASTDLTGGFSAFF.

The V and J genes are TRBV28 and TRBJ2-7; 9 bases agree with TRBD1. The J segment lost 5 bases and the V segment lost 6 bases, leaving 11 bases of the junction unmatched. The CDR3 extends over 15 amino acids. CDR1 MDHEN and CDR2 SYDVKM come from the germline V gene. The CDR3 spells CASRSPGTGPDEQYF. For the CDR3, the DNA is TGTGCCAGCAGGAGCCCCGGGACAGGGCCCGACGAGCAGTACTTC.

This sequence joins TRBV6-5 and TRBJ2-1; tentatively, D is TRBD2 (6 bases). This CDR3 is 15 amino acids long. Germline V lookup: CDR1 MNHEY, CDR2 SVGAGI. Trimming cost V 6 bases and J 3 bases, with 15 bases left between them. Here the CDR3 reads CASSPRRDDYNEQFF. As DNA, the CDR3 is TGTGCCAGCAGCCCCAGGAGGGACGACTACAATGAGCAGTTCTTC.

The CDR3 nucleotides are TGTGCCAGCAGCAACTCCCCCTCGAGCTCCTATAATTCACCCCTCCACTTT. It is translated as CASSNSPSSSYNSPLHF. This rearrangement joins TRBV3-1 (or the pseudogene TRBV3-2) to TRBJ1-6, with D unclear. Germline CDR1 LGHDT, CDR2 YNNKEL (reference sequence). Trimming cost V 5 bases and J 0 bases, with 14 bases left between them. CDR3 length: 17 residues.

Comments on this clone: No DNA is shown, since the ends of the CDR3 on it are uncertain; the CDR3 is the one TCRdb lists. The gene calls are TRBV14 and TRBJ2-1; no check of the table's D call, TRBD2, against the DNA was made. Inclusive of both ends, the CDR3 amounts to 13 amino acids. Germline V gives CDR1 SGHDN, CDR2 FVKESK. CDR3 in amino acids: CASSQEWGLGAFF.

This clone has a handful of counts. The V call is TRBV2, the J call TRBJ2-1, with TRBD1 matching 7 bases. The junction had 1 base not matched to a gene; V was cut back by 4 bases and J by 1 base. Germline CDR1 is SNHLY and CDR2 is FYNNEI. CDR3 length: 14 residues. CDR3 residues: CASSVDRSYNEQFF. Here the CDR3 DNA reads TGTGCCAGCAGTGTGGACAGGTCCTACAATGAGCAGTTCTTC.

The rearrangement joins TRBV7-9 to TRBJ1-6; 9 nucleotides line up with TRBD1. CDR1 and CDR2 from the germline V gene are SEHNR and FQNEAQ (reference sequence). This CDR3 has 17 residues. V was pared by 5 bases and J by 13 bases, with 18 bases of the junction left unmatched. CDR3 protein: CASSPPGTGTFGDPLHF. The DNA for the CDR3 is TGTGCCAGCAGCCCTCCGGGGACAGGGACCTTTGGTGATCCCCTCCACTTT. The full variable domain, its missing parts supplied by reference TRBV7-9 and TRBJ1-6, is DTGVSQNPRHKITKRGQNVTFRCDPISEHNRLYWYRQTLGQGPEFLTYFQNEAQLEKSRLLSDRFSAERPKGSFSTLEIQRTEQGDSAMYLCASSPPGTGTFGDPLHFGNGTRLTVT.

The rearrangement links TRBV29-1 to TRBJ2-3; weak D call: TRBD2 (6 bases). Germline values: CDR1 SQVTM, CDR2 ANQGSEA. The CDR3 contains 15 residues. Trimming stripped 3 bases from V and 5 bases from J, with 18 bases between. The CDR3 nucleotides are TGCAGCGTTGAGGCGGGGCGCTTAGAAAGAGATACGCAGTATTTT. This gives the protein CSVEAGRLERDTQYF.

This clone has a single count. The chain has TRBV27 and TRBJ2-7; maybe TRBD1 (5 bases). This CDR3 comprises 14 residues. Germline V CDR1 and CDR2: MNHEY, SMNVEV (reference sequence). The ends were cut back, 5 bases at V and 5 bases at J, with 16 bases in the middle. This CDR3 is CASSRAGYVNEQYF. CDR3 bases: TGTGCCAGCAGTAGAGCAGGGTACGTCAACGAGCAGTACTTC.

This chain joins TRBV6-1 and TRBJ2-3; D remains unclear. V lost 1 base to trimming and J lost 2 bases, with 10 bases between them. Per the germline V gene, CDR1 is MNHNS and CDR2 is SASEGT. There are 15 residues in the CDR3. The CDR3 reads CASSEDRSFTDTQYF. The CDR3 nucleotides read TGTGCCAGCAGTGAAGACAGATCCTTCACAGATACGCAGTATTTT.

The chain is built from TRBV9 and TRBJ2-2, with D perhaps matching TRBD2 (5 bases). The V end was cut by 2 bases, the J end by 5 bases, with 10 bases between. The CDR3 contains 14 residues. The germline CDR1 and CDR2 sequences are SGDLS and YYNGEE. CDR3: CASSVMRVTGELFF. CDR3 DNA: TGTGCCAGCAGCGTTATGAGGGTTACCGGGGAGCTGTTTTTT.

The chain joins TRBV12-5 to TRBJ1-1, with TRBD1 as a possible D gene (5 bases). From germline, CDR1 is LGHNT and CDR2 FRNRAP. V shed 1 base and J shed 0 bases, with 6 bases lying between them. The CDR3 has 14 amino acids. For the CDR3, the DNA is TGTGCTAGTGGTTTGGCAGGGCTGAACACTGAAGCTTTCTTT. Encoded protein: CASGLAGLNTEAFF.